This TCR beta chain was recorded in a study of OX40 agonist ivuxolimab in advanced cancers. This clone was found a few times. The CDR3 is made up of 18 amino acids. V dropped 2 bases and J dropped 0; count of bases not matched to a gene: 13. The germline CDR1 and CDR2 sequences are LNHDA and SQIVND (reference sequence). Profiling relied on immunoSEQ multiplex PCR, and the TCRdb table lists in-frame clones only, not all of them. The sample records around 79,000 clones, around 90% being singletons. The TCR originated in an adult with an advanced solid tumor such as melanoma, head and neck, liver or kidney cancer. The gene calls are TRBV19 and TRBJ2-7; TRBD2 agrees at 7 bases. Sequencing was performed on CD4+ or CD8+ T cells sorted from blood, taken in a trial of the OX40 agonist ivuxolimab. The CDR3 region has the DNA TGTGCCAGTAGTATAACCCCTCCGGGGGAGGGCCTCTCCTACGAGCAGTACTTC. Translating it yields CASSITPPGEGLSYEQYF.